This TCR beta chain was retrieved from a study of beta chain features in type 1 diabetes. Study results and limitations: The study found moderately but significantly shorter TCRB CDR3s in all four CD4+ subsets of Type 1 diabetes patients. In patients and controls equally, PCR might favor templates that are shorter.

The isolated RNA, all of it, was reverse transcribed, so expressed TCRB transcripts were what got sequenced. Naive, central memory and regulatory T cell samples yielded about 3.9 million reads on average. Libraries were prepared by immunoSEQ multiplex PCR; TCRdb keeps only in-frame clonotypes and omits some of them. The sample consists of a few hundred thousand clones, 8.5% to 10% of them appearing once. Stem cell-like memory, regulatory, central memory and naive CD4+ cells were sorted via CD45RO/CCR7/CD25/CD127/CD95/CD27. The V and J ends lost 5 bases and 5 bases respectively, with 7 bases between them. Germline V gene sequence: CDR1 SGHRS, CDR2 YFSETQ. The CDR3 consists of 12 residues. As for this clone: Its antigen remains unknown. Other DNA sequences of this sample code for an identical CDR3.

Input material: central memory CD4+ T cells from blood. This TCR came from a young man with type 1 diabetes. This rearrangement joins TRBV5-1 to TRBJ1-4; tentatively, D is TRBD1 (6 bases). Here the CDR3 DNA reads TGCGCCAGCAGTCAGGGGAATGAAAAACTGTTTTTT. Translation gives CASSQGNEKLFF.